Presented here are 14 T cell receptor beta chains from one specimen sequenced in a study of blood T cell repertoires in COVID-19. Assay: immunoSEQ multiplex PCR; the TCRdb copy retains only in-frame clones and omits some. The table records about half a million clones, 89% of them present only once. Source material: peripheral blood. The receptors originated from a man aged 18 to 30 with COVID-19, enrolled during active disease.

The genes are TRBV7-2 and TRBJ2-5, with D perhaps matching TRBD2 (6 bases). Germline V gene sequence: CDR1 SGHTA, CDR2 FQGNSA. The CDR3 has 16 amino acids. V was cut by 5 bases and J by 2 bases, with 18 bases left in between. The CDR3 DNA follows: TGTGCCAGCAGCCCGCAACTCGGGAGAGGGCAAGAGACCCAGTACTTC. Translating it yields CASSPQLGRGQETQYF.

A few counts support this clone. The chain's CDR3 is CASSFLADEQFF. The CDR3 DNA is TGTGCCAGCAGCTTTCTAGCGGATGAGCAGTTCTTC. The rearrangement joins TRBV11-3 to TRBJ2-1, with 7 bases lining up with TRBD2. The CDR3 covers 12 residues. Looked up from germline, CDR1 is SGHNT and CDR2 is YENEEA. V dropped 3 bases and J dropped 8; count of bases not matched to a gene: 1.

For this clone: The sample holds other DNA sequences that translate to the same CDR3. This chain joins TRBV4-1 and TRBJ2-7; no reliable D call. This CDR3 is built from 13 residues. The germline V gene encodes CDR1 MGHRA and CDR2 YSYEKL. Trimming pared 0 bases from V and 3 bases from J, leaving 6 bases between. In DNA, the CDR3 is TGCGCCAGCAGCCAAGACGCCGGCTACGAGCAGTACTTC. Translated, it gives CASSQDAGYEQYF.

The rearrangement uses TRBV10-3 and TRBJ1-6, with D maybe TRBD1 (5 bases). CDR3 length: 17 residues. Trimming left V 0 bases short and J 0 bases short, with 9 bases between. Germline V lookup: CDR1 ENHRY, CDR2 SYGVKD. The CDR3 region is CAISESGALSYNSPLHF. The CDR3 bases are TGTGCCATCAGTGAGTCTGGGGCCCTCTCCTATAATTCACCCCTCCACTTT.

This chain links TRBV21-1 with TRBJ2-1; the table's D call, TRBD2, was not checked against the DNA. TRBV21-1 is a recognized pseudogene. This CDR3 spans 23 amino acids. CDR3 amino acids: CASSKEGGGRLATSRGPYNEQFF. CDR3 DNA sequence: TGTGCCAGCAGCAAAGAGGGTGGAGGCCGACTAGCTACTTCAAGAGGCCCCTACAATGAGCAGTTCTTC.

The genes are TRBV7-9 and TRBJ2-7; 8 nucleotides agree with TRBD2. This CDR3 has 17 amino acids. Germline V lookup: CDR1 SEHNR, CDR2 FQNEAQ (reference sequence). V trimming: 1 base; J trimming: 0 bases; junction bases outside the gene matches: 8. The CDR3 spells CASSLGSGLAGSYEQYF. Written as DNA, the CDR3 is TGTGCCAGCAGCTTAGGGTCGGGTCTAGCGGGCTCCTACGAGCAGTACTTC.

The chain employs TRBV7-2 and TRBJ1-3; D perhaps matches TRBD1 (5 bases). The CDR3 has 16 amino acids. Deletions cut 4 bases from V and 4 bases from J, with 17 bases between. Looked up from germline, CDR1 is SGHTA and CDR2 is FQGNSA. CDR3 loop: CASSSLDIFLGNTIYF. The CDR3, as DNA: TGTGCCAGCAGCTCCTTGGACATTTTTTTAGGAAACACCATATATTTT. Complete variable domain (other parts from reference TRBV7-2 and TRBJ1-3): GAGVSQSPSNKVTEKGKDVELRCDPISGHTALYWYRQSLGQGLEFLIYFQGNSAPDKSGLPSDRFSAERTGGSVSTLTIQRTQQEDSAVYLCASSSLDIFLGNTIYFGEGSWLTVV.

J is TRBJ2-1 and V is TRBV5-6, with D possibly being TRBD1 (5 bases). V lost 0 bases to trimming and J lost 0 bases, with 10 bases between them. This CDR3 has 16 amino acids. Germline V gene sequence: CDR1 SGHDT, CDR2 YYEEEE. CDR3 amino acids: CASSLDPQGSYNEQFF. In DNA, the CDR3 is TGTGCCAGCAGCTTGGATCCTCAGGGCTCCTACAATGAGCAGTTCTTC.

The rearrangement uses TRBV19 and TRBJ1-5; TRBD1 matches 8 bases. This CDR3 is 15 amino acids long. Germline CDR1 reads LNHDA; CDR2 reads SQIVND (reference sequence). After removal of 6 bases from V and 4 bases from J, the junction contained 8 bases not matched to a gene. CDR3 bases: TGTGCCAGTAGCTCCGGGACAGGACTAAATCAGCCCCAGCATTTT. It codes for CASSSGTGLNQPQHF.

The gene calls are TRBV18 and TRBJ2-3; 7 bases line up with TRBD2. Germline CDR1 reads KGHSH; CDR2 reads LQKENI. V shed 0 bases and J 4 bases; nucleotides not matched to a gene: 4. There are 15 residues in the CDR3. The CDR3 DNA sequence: TGTGCCAGCTCACCACCGGGGGGGGGAGCAGATACGCAGTATTTT. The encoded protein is CASSPPGGGADTQYF.

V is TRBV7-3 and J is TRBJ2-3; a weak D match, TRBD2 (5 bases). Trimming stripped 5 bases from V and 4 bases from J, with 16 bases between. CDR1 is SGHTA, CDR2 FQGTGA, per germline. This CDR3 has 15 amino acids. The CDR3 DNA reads TGTGCCAGCAGCCCAGGTCGGCGGGCCTCAGATACGCAGTATTTT. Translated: CASSPGRRASDTQYF.

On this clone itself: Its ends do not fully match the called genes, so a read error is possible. CDR3 loop: CASSLGLAGGDEQFF. CDR3 nucleotide sequence: TGCGCCAGCAGTTTGGGACTAGCGGGGGGAGATGAGCAGTTCTTC. This rearrangement joins TRBV5-1 to TRBJ2-1; 15 nucleotides match TRBD2. This CDR3 has 15 amino acids. Germline values: CDR1 SGHRS, CDR2 YFSETQ.

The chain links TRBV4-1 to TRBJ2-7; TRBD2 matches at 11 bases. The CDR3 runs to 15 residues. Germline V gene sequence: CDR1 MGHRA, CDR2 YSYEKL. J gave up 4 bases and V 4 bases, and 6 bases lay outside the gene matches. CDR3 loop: CASSLVTSGKYEQYF. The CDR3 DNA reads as TGCGCCAGCAGCCTCGTGACTAGCGGGAAGTACGAGCAGTACTTC.

This CDR3 is CASSLRLALGTDTQYF. Here the CDR3 DNA reads TGTGCCAGCAGCTTAAGACTAGCCTTGGGCACAGATACGCAGTATTTT. V gene TRBV7-9 combines with J gene TRBJ2-3; TRBD2 aligns across 7 bases. The length of the CDR3 is 16 residues. CDR1 and CDR2 (germline): SEHNR, FQNEAQ (reference sequence). The J segment lost 1 base and the V segment lost 2 bases, leaving 6 bases of the junction unmatched.